The present T cell receptor (beta chain) was sequenced within a study of regulatory T cells in long-lasting Graves disease. Both iRepertoire HTBI primers and Arm-PCR of CDR3 regions were used to build the TCR beta libraries. TCRdb re-derived calls from the multiplex PCR reads in MiXCR, one entry per CDR3 protein. The data contain 250,000 to 300,000 distinct CDR3 sequences, 20% to 25% of them singletons. Time point noted: persistent/refractory GD, antithyroid drugs over 5 years with positive TRAb. The TCR library was made from RNA extracted from PBMCs. This clonotype was counted at least ten times. This CDR3 region has 13 residues. From germline, CDR1 is DFQATT and CDR2 SNEGSKA (reference sequence). Trimming removed 6 bases from V and 3 bases from J, with 14 bases in between.

The clonotype originates from a female donor with Graves disease. The chain combines TRBV20-1 with TRBJ1-1, with D uncertain. This specimen was peripheral blood mononuclear cells (PBMCs), taken when the disease was refractory, from a patient treated with antithyroid drugs. The CDR3 loop reads CSARKGGDTEAFF. The CDR3 coding sequence is TGCAGTGCAAGGAAGGGCGGGGACACTGAAGCTTTCTTT.